What follows are 29 T cell receptor beta chains derived from one specimen sequenced in a study of T cells in localized non-small cell lung cancer. Sequencing used immunoSEQ multiplex PCR; TCRdb keeps in-frame clones, though not all of them. This sample carries 45,000 or so clones, more than 85% of them seen once, and the ten largest clones take 2.5%. The sequencing here drew on PBMCs, taken before any cancer treatment. Source of these receptors: a man aged 35-69 years with stage II lung adenocarcinoma.

This clone was seen just once. The chain is built from TRBV19 and TRBJ2-6; D not certain. V was cut by 5 bases and J by 0 bases, with 5 bases left in between. The CDR3 spans 14 residues. CDR1 is LNHDA, CDR2 SQIVND, per germline (reference sequence). The CDR3 DNA sequence: TGTGCCAGTAGTGATACCTCTGGGGCCAACGTCCTGACTTTC. This sequence encodes CASSDTSGANVLTF.

The chain combines TRBV7-1 with TRBJ2-3; possibly TRBD2 for D (5 bases). TRBV7-1 is flagged as an ORF with uncertain function. The CDR3 is made up of 15 amino acids. Trimming pared 6 bases from V and 3 bases from J, leaving 16 bases between. CDR3 coding DNA: TGTGCCAGCAGATCAACTAGGATGGGGACAGATACGCAGTATTTT. This translates into CASRSTRMGTDTQYF.

The sample holds one count of this clone. V gene TRBV10-2 combines with J gene TRBJ1-3; D is ambiguous. Germline V gene sequence: CDR1 WSHSY, CDR2 SAAADI. This CDR3 has 10 amino acids. Deletions cut 8 bases from V and 6 bases from J, with 5 bases between. The CDR3 region is CASGENTIYF. The CDR3 DNA sequence: TGCGCCAGCGGAGAAAACACCATATATTTT.

J is TRBJ2-3 and V is TRBV4-1; D not certain. The V gene's germline CDR1 is MGHRA and CDR2 YSYEKL. CDR3 size: 15 residues. V was cut by 0 bases and J by 4 bases, with 11 bases left in between. CDR3 amino acids: CASSQDSLLSDTQYF. The CDR3 DNA is TGCGCCAGCAGCCAAGATTCGCTGCTTTCAGATACGCAGTATTTT.

This clone was detected only once. The gene calls are TRBV10-3 and TRBJ2-7, with 9 bases fitting TRBD2. This CDR3 comprises 14 residues. Per germline, CDR1 ENHRY and CDR2 SYGVKD. The V gene end was trimmed by 2 bases and the J gene end by 4 bases; junction bases not matched to a gene: 3. This CDR3 reads CAISEIAGEYEQYF. The CDR3 DNA sequence: TGTGCCATCAGTGAGATAGCGGGGGAATACGAGCAGTACTTC.

V usage is TRBV6-6 and J usage is TRBJ2-6; D gene unclear. CDR3 length equals 13 residues. V gave up 9 bases and J gave up 2 bases, with 8 bases separating them. Germline lookup yields CDR1 MNHNY and CDR2 SVGAGI (reference sequence). CDR3 loop: CASSTPGANVLTF. In DNA, the CDR3 is TGTGCCAGTTCGACCCCTGGGGCCAACGTCCTGACTTTC.

V usage is TRBV6-5 and J usage is TRBJ1-2; 8 bases align to TRBD1. Per the germline V gene, CDR1 is MNHEY and CDR2 is SVGAGI. The CDR3 spans 13 residues. V lost 2 bases and J lost 14; bases outside the gene matches: 10. The CDR3: CASSYRTGRFETF. DNA of the CDR3: TGTGCCAGCAGTTACCGGACAGGGAGGTTCGAGACCTTC.

This chain uses TRBV2 with TRBJ2-3; D tentatively fits TRBD1 or TRBD2 (6 bases each). Germline V gives CDR1 SNHLY, CDR2 FYNNEI. This CDR3 comprises 14 residues. V lost 4 bases and J 4 bases, leaving 12 bases between the germline ends. The CDR3 bases are TGTGCCAGCAGTGCCGGGGGCGGGCCAGATACGCAGTATTTT. Amino acid sequence: CASSAGGGPDTQYF.

The rearrangement joins TRBV5-6 to TRBJ2-1, with unresolved D. The CDR3 is 13 residues long. The germline gives CDR1 SGHDT, CDR2 YYEEEE. V dropped 4 bases and J dropped 12 bases, with 17 bases sitting between them. CDR3 loop: CASSPQNTHSQFF. In DNA form, the CDR3 reads TGTGCCAGCAGCCCCCAAAATACACATTCGCAGTTCTTC.

The chain carries TRBV6-5 and TRBJ1-4; 7 bases align to TRBD1. Germline V gives CDR1 MNHEY, CDR2 SVGAGI. The length of the CDR3 is 14 residues. The trim removed 2 bases at V and 6 bases at J, leaving 3 bases unmatched. CDR3 DNA sequence: TGTGCCAGCAGTTACGGCCAGGGGGATGAAAAACTGTTTTTT. It translates to CASSYGQGDEKLFF.

The V call is TRBV6-1, the J call TRBJ2-3; D is possibly TRBD2 (7 bases). This CDR3 is 14 amino acids long. Trimming stripped 8 bases from V and 3 bases from J, with 15 bases between. CDR1 and CDR2 from the germline V gene are MNHNS and SASEGT. CDR3 loop: CASGGASRTDTQYF. CDR3 in DNA: TGTGCCAGCGGGGGGGCCAGTAGAACAGATACGCAGTATTTT.

The chain uses TRBV15 and TRBJ1-1; TRBD1 is a possible D gene (5 bases). The V end lost 4 bases, the J end lost 6 bases, and 12 bases lay between the germline ends. Germline loops: CDR1 LNHNV, CDR2 YYDKDF (reference sequence). This CDR3 is built from 13 residues. The CDR3 here is CATSTMGLPEAFF. CDR3 DNA sequence: TGTGCCACCAGCACGATGGGACTACCTGAAGCTTTCTTT.

The V call is TRBV5-8, the J call TRBJ1-2; possibly TRBD1 for D (6 bases). V dropped 5 bases and J dropped 7 bases, with 15 bases sitting between them. This CDR3 is 13 amino acids long. CDR1 is SGHTS, CDR2 YDEGEE, per germline. As DNA, the CDR3 is TGTGCCAGCAGTTGGGACATCTCTGGTGGCTACACCTTC. Its translation: CASSWDISGGYTF.

V is TRBV11-2 and J is TRBJ2-7; a weak D match, TRBD1 (6 bases). CDR3 size: 14 residues. Germline CDR1 SGHAT, CDR2 FQNNGV. Trimming left V 2 bases short and J 2 bases short, with 10 bases between. The CDR3, as DNA: TGTGCCAGCAGCTTACTCCCAGGGGCCTACGAGCAGTACGTC. Translated: CASSLLPGAYEQYV.

This chain joins TRBV6-5 and TRBJ1-6; possibly TRBD1 for D (6 bases). The germline V gene has CDR1 MNHEY and CDR2 SVGAGI. The V end was cut by 2 bases, the J end by 5 bases, with 7 bases between. This CDR3 contains 14 residues. The CDR3 spells CASSYGQHNSPLHF. In DNA form, the CDR3 reads TGTGCCAGCAGTTACGGACAGCATAATTCACCCCTCCACTTT.

This chain connects TRBV19 to TRBJ1-1; D call uncertain. CDR1 and CDR2 from the germline V gene are LNHDA and SQIVND (reference sequence). The CDR3 has 11 amino acids. Trimming removed 7 bases from V and 9 bases from J, with 12 bases in between. The CDR3: CASKEGEQAFF. In DNA form, the CDR3 reads TGTGCCAGTAAAGAGGGAGAGCAAGCTTTCTTT.

The count of this clone is one. Because the CDR3 is missing its conserved closing phenylalanine or tryptophan, this is likely a read error. The V gene is TRBV11-3, the J gene TRBJ1-2, with 7 bases that match TRBD1. The CDR3 contains 14 residues. Trimming removed 0 bases from V and 4 bases from J; junction bases left unmatched: 2. Germline V lookup: CDR1 SGHNT, CDR2 YENEEA. CDR3 residues: CASSLEGGAYGYTL. As DNA, the CDR3 is TGTGCCAGCAGCTTAGAAGGGGGCGCCTATGGCTACACCCTC.

The chain joins TRBV6-1 to TRBJ2-2; 7 bases line up with TRBD1. This CDR3 contains 14 residues. Germline CDR1 and CDR2: MNHNS and SASEGT. V was clipped by 8 bases and J by 5 bases; unmatched bases: 8. CDR3 sequence reads: CASLETGWTGELFF. The CDR3 region has the DNA TGTGCCAGCCTCGAGACAGGGTGGACCGGGGAGCTGTTTTTT.

This chain links TRBV21-1 with TRBJ1-5; TRBD1, the D gene given by the table, was not confirmed from the DNA. TRBV21-1 is deemed a pseudogene. The CDR3 runs to 19 residues. CDR3 DNA: TGTGCCAGCAGCCTCGGAGGGGACAGGGGTTCCCTTAAGAATCAGCCCCAGCATTTT. Translated: CASSLGGDRGSLKNQPQHF.

The chain has TRBV7-9 and TRBJ1-4; 11 bases are a match to TRBD1. V dropped 4 bases and J dropped 6; count of bases not matched to a gene: 10. This CDR3 has 17 amino acids. Germline lookup yields CDR1 SEHNR and CDR2 FQNEAQ (reference sequence). The CDR3, as DNA: TGTGCCAGCAGCTCGCCCACTGGGGACAGGGGGGATGAAAAACTGTTTTTT. Protein: CASSSPTGDRGDEKLFF.

In its sample, this clone was seen once. This sequence joins TRBV28 and TRBJ2-1, with TRBD1 identical over 8 bases. Germline values: CDR1 MDHEN, CDR2 SYDVKM. The CDR3 has 15 amino acids. With V trimmed by 5 bases and J by 7 bases, 10 bases remained unmatched. CDR3 protein: CASSRTGQGKNEQFF. Written as DNA, the CDR3 is TGTGCCAGCAGTCGAACTGGACAGGGTAAGAATGAGCAGTTCTTC.

The V gene is TRBV6-5, the J gene TRBJ1-1, with D hard to call. From germline, CDR1 is MNHEY and CDR2 SVGAGI. This CDR3 comprises 14 residues. Trimming took 0 bases from V and 9 from J, leaving 14 bases between them. The CDR3 coding sequence is TGTGCCAGCAGTTACTCGTACAGTCCAGGCCAAGCTTTCTTT. This encodes CASSYSYSPGQAFF.

The chain joins TRBV19 to TRBJ2-2, with a possible D match to TRBD1 (8 bases). Per germline, CDR1 LNHDA and CDR2 SQIVND (reference sequence). Between the trimmed V and J ends, which lost 7 bases and 6 bases, there was a span of 18 bases. The CDR3 covers 15 residues. Written as DNA, the CDR3 is TGTGCCAGTACCCTTGACAGGGGAGGGCCCGGGGAGCTGTTTTTT. Translated, it gives CASTLDRGGPGELFF.

The gene calls are TRBV19 and TRBJ1-2; 7 bases are a match to TRBD1. Per germline, CDR1 LNHDA and CDR2 SQIVND (reference sequence). V lost 4 bases and J lost 3; bases outside the gene matches: 5. The CDR3 loop spans 14 amino acids. In DNA form, the CDR3 reads TGTGCCAGTAGTAGACAGGGTGCTGACTATGGCTACACCTTC. Protein sequence: CASSRQGADYGYTF.

The chain combines TRBV18 with TRBJ2-7, with 9 bases fitting TRBD1. The CDR3 totals 14 residues. V dropped 4 bases and J dropped 2; count of bases not matched to a gene: 3. The germline CDR1 and CDR2 sequences are KGHSH and LQKENI. CDR3 region: CASSQGQGPYEQYF. CDR3 DNA sequence: TGTGCCAGCTCACAGGGACAGGGACCCTACGAGCAGTACTTC.

The genes are TRBV5-5 and TRBJ1-2; D is unresolved. V lost 4 bases and J lost 0, with 13 bases in between. This CDR3 is 15 amino acids long. In germline, CDR1 is SGHKS, CDR2 YYEKEE (reference sequence). CDR3 DNA sequence: TGTGCCAGCAGCCCTCAGGCGCTTACTAACTATGGCTACACCTTC. This translates into CASSPQALTNYGYTF.

The rearrangement uses TRBV6-1 and TRBJ2-3; tentatively, D is TRBD1 (5 bases). V shed 8 bases and J shed 0 bases, with 15 bases lying between them. The germline V gene encodes CDR1 MNHNS and CDR2 SASEGT. The CDR3 has 15 residues. CDR3 coding DNA: TGTGCCAGCTCGTGGACAAGGGGTAGCACAGATACGCAGTATTTT. Its protein is CASSWTRGSTDTQYF.

This sequence joins TRBV2 and TRBJ2-3; D might be TRBD1 (6 bases). CDR1 and CDR2 from the germline V gene are SNHLY and FYNNEI. V was trimmed by 5 bases and J by 0 bases, leaving 9 bases between them. CDR3 size: 14 residues. CDR3 sequence: CASSWTASTDTQYF. CDR3 DNA sequence: TGTGCCAGCAGTTGGACAGCTAGCACAGATACGCAGTATTTT.

This chain connects TRBV12-5 to TRBJ2-1; 13 positions agree with TRBD2. CDR1 is LGHNT, CDR2 FRNRAP, per germline. Germline trimming cut 3 bases from V and 8 bases from J; bases unmatched to any gene: 4. This CDR3 region has 15 residues. CDR3 DNA: TGTGCTAGTGGTTTCACTAGCGGGGGGGCCGATGAGCAGTTCTTC. This gives the protein CASGFTSGGADEQFF.